Listed below are T cell receptor beta chains from one sample, sequenced in a study of regulatory T cells in long-lasting Graves disease. TCRdb reanalysed the multiplex PCR reads using MiXCR and keeps one entry per CDR3 protein. The sample lists about 460,000 distinct CDR3 sequences, roughly 23% occurring once. The sequencing here drew on peripheral blood mononuclear cells (PBMCs), taken when the disease was refractory, from a patient treated with antithyroid drugs. The receptors shown here come from a female donor with Graves disease. CDR3s include the opening cysteine and the closing phenylalanine or tryptophan. A D gene is named only where the DNA matches it firmly. A clone size is listed for some rows: how often the clone was seen (once, few, many), or a class if it is expanded.

>-|TRBJ1-5|TRBV7-2|many
TGTGCCAGCAGCTTAAACCTCAATCAGCCCCAGCATTTT
CASSLNLNQPQHF
>TRBD1|TRBJ1-2|TRBV29-1|few
TGCAGCGTTGCGGGACAGGGAACGGGTGGCTACACCTTC
CSVAGQGTGGYTF
>-|TRBJ2-7|TRBV20-1|-
TGCAGTGCTCTACTCACCGGGGGCCGCGAGCAGTACTTC
CSALLTGGREQYF
>-|TRBJ1-5|TRBV5-1|few
TGCGCCAGCAGCTGGGGGGGGGCCGGTCAGCCCCAGCATTTT
CASSWGGAGQPQHF
>-|TRBJ2-7|TRBV28|many
TGTGCCAGCAGGTCCCCCCTCACAGGGAACGAGCAGTACTTC
CASRSPLTGNEQYF
>-|TRBJ2-5|TRBV20-1|many
TGCAGTGCTAGTCCTCGACCGGGCCCTGGGGCGGAGACCCAGTACTTC
CSASPRPGPGAETQYF
>TRBD1|TRBJ2-5|TRBV6-2/TRBV6-3|-
TGTGCCAGCAGTTACTGGGCAGGGGGCGGGAAAGAGACCCAGTACTTC
CASSYWAGGGKETQYF
>-|TRBJ1-1|TRBV15|few
TGTGCCACCAGCAGAGCGGGAGGTGAAGCTTTCTTT
CATSRAGGEAFF
>TRBD2|TRBJ2-5|TRBV10-3|many
TGTGCCATCAGTGACCGAGAAGCGGGAGGAAGCGAGACCCAGTACTTC
CAISDREAGGSETQYF
>-|TRBJ1-1|TRBV7-9|-
TGTGCCAGCAGCTTAAAGGGATCGGGGAACACTGAAGCTTTCTTT
CASSLKGSGNTEAFF
>-|TRBJ1-1|TRBV19|-
TGTGCCAGTAGACACACAGGGACCACTCCTCGAGGTGGTGAAGCTTTCTTT
CASRHTGTTPRGGEAFF
>-|TRBJ1-2|TRBV5-6|-
TGTGCCAGCAGCTCCCCCGGGACCGCCGATTCCTATGGCTACACCTTC
CASSSPGTADSYGYTF
>-|TRBJ2-5|TRBV7-9|few
TGTGCCAGCAGCTTAGAGTCCGGGCGCGGTGAGACCCAGTACTTC
CASSLESGRGETQYF
>TRBD1|TRBJ1-3|TRBV28|few
TGTGCCAGCAGTCATACAGGGGGCGGTATGGGAAACACCATATATTTT
CASSHTGGGMGNTIYF
>-|TRBJ1-4|TRBV12-3/TRBV12-4|many
TGTGCCAGCAGTTTTGCACAGGCTAATGAAAAACTGTTTTTT
CASSFAQANEKLFF
>-|TRBJ1-2|TRBV10-3|many
TGTGCCATCAGTGAGTCGGCCCCTTCCCTCTATGGCTACACCTTC
CAISESAPSLYGYTF
>TRBD1|TRBJ1-1|TRBV6-1|many
TGTGCCAGCTTCCCAGACAGGGCGGGTGAAGCTTTCTTT
CASFPDRAGEAFF
>TRBD1|TRBJ2-7|TRBV4-1|few
TGCGCCAACTCCCCTGGAAGGGACAGGGTCCTACGGAAGCAGTACTTC
CANSPGRDRVLRKQYF
>-|TRBJ2-7|TRBV18|-
TGTGCCAGCAGTCCCGACAGCCACGAGCAGTACTTC
CASSPDSHEQYF
>-|TRBJ1-1|TRBV27|many
TGTGCCAGCGGCCCGGCGAGGTATGAAGCTTTCTTT
CASGPARYEAFF
>-|TRBJ1-2|TRBV11-3|many
TGTGCCAGCAGCTCCGCAGGGGTCTATGGCTACACCTTC
CASSSAGVYGYTF
>-|TRBJ2-7|TRBV7-2|many
TGTGCCAGCAGGTCCGACAGCACCTACGAGCAGTACTTC
CASRSDSTYEQYF
>-|TRBJ2-7|TRBV2|many
TGTGCACTCGGGGGGACAGGACTCTACGAGCAGTACTTC
CALGGTGLYEQYF
>TRBD1|TRBJ1-4|TRBV2|many
TGTGCCACCGCGCCCTATTTTGGACAGGGAAGTGAAAAACTGTTTTTT
CATAPYFGQGSEKLFF
>-|TRBJ1-5|TRBV6-1|-
TGTACCAGCAGTCCGCGGCGAAATCAGCCCCAGCATTTT
CTSSPRRNQPQHF
>TRBD1|TRBJ1-1|TRBV20-1|few
TGCAGTGCTAGAAGGACAGGGGGGGTGTTGAACACTGAAGCTTTCTTT
CSARRTGGVLNTEAFF
>-|TRBJ1-1|TRBV4-3|-
TGCGCCAGCAGCTTGGGATTCCAACCCACTGAAGCTTTCTTT
CASSLGFQPTEAFF
>-|TRBJ1-1|TRBV10-3|many
TGTGCCATCAGTGACAGGGAGTCGAACACTGAAGCTTTCTTT
CAISDRESNTEAFF